The T cell receptor beta chain described here comes from a study of T cell changes during pregnancy in multiple sclerosis. The CDR3 is made up of 13 amino acids. Germline CDR1 reads MNHEY; CDR2 reads SMNVEV (reference sequence). Trimming pared 4 bases from V and 0 bases from J, leaving 7 bases between. The repertoire was sequenced with immunoSEQ multiplex PCR; TCRdb's copy has only in-frame clones and lacks some. The profile shows some 90,000 clones, 92% of them singletons. The receptor comes from a female donor with multiple sclerosis, enrolled in a pregnancy study. The V gene is TRBV27, the J gene TRBJ2-7; D remains unclear. The input for sequencing was peripheral blood, taken in the first trimester of pregnancy. The CDR3: CASSYSLSYEQYF. The CDR3 coding sequence is TGTGCCAGCAGTTACTCCCTCTCCTACGAGCAGTACTTC.